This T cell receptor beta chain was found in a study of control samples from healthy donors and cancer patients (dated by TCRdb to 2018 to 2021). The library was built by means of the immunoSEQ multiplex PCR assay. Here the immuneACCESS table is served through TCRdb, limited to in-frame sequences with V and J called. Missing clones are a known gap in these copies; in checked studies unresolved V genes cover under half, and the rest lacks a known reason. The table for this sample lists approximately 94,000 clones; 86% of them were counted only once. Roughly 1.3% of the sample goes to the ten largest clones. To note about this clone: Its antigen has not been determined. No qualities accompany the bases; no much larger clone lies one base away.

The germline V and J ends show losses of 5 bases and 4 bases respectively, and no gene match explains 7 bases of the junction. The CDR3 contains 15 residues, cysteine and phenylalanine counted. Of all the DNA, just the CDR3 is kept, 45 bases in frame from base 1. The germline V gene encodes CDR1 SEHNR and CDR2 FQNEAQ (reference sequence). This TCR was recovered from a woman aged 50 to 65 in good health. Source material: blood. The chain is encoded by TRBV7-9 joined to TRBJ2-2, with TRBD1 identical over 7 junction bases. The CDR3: CASSTQGLSTGELFF. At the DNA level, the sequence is TGTGCCAGCAGCACACAGGGGTTGAGCACCGGGGAGCTGTTTTTT.